Following are 17 T cell receptor beta chains from one sample sequenced in a study of human T cells and chemical hapten exposure. What the library attached to individual cDNA molecules were unique molecular identifiers. MiXCR, applied by TCRdb to the reads, yields one record per CDR3 protein. The sample table includes some 20 distinct CDR3 sequences. Blood, whole and unfractionated, served as the source for total RNA extraction. Sequencing was carried out using whole blood. These receptors all stem from a human donor who had alopecia or was a healthy volunteer (not recorded which). Some clones in this sample may be carry-over from other donors' samples. This table probably holds off-target reads from a library built for another chain.

The chain links TRBV28 to TRBJ2-5; D remains unclear. The CDR3 spans 12 residues. Germline lookup yields CDR1 MDHEN and CDR2 SYDVKM. With 6 bases removed from V and 5 bases from J, the gap between germline ends came to 10 bases. The CDR3, as DNA: TGTGCCAGCAGGCAGAACTTGGAGACCCAGTACTTC. Translated, it gives CASRQNLETQYF.

The V and J genes are TRBV2 and TRBJ2-3, with D unclear. The ends were cut back, 7 bases at V and 4 bases at J, with 15 bases in the middle. Germline CDR1 SNHLY, CDR2 FYNNEI. The CDR3 spans 14 residues. The chain's CDR3 is CASKRSAESDTQYF. The CDR3 nucleotides read TGTGCCAGCAAGCGATCCGCCGAATCAGATACGCAGTATTTT.

The chain recombines TRBV20-1 with TRBJ1-6; 7 positions agree with TRBD1. The CDR3 length is 15 residues. Germline V gene data show CDR1 as DFQATT and CDR2 as SNEGSKA (reference sequence). Losses at the gene ends were 3 bases for V and 7 bases for J; bases not matched to a gene: 9. The DNA of the CDR3 is TGCAGTGCTAGCCCCAGGGGGGTTGGGAATTCACCCCTCCACTTT. Its protein product is CSASPRGVGNSPLHF.

The gene calls are TRBV6-2 or TRBV6-3 and TRBJ2-1, with 8 bases fitting TRBD1. The CDR3 has 12 residues. V lost 11 bases to trimming and J lost 9 bases; unmatched junction nucleotides: 9. Germline loops: CDR1 MNHEY, CDR2 SVGEGT. The CDR3 coding sequence is TGTGCCTCTTGTAATACAGGGGGTGAGCAGTTCTTC. It translates to CASCNTGGEQFF.

This clonotype was observed a few times. The rearrangement joins TRBV4-2 to TRBJ2-7; no clear D. Trimming cost V 0 bases and J 2 bases, with 11 bases left between them. Germline values: CDR1 LGHNA, CDR2 YNFKEQ. The CDR3 is 15 residues long. The chain's CDR3 is CASSQDTTAAYEQYF. The CDR3 DNA sequence: TGTGCCAGCAGCCAAGACACAACGGCGGCCTACGAGCAGTACTTC.

The gene calls are TRBV19 and TRBJ2-1; D is uncertain. The CDR3 is 13 residues long. Trimming took 2 bases from V and 9 from J, leaving 11 bases between them. Germline-derived CDR1 and CDR2 are LNHDA and SQIVND (reference sequence). The chain's CDR3 is CASSILGLGEQFF. The CDR3 DNA reads as TGTGCCAGTAGTATACTGGGGTTGGGTGAGCAGTTCTTC.

This chain uses TRBV3-1 with TRBJ2-2; TRBD2 matches 7 bases. The CDR3 is made up of 15 amino acids. V shed 4 bases, J shed 5 bases, and the junction held 7 bases outside the gene matches. The germline CDR1 and CDR2 sequences are LGHDT and YNNKEL (reference sequence). The CDR3 bases are TGTGCCAGCAGCCGAGGCGGGAGTCGGACCGGGGAGCTGTTTTTT. It specifies CASSRGGSRTGELFF.

This clonotype was counted between two and nine times. The chain links TRBV7-8 to TRBJ2-7; 7 nucleotides line up with TRBD2. V was clipped by 4 bases and J by 4 bases; unmatched bases: 10. The CDR3 loop spans 15 amino acids. Germline-derived CDR1 and CDR2 are SGHVS and FQNEAQ. In nucleotides, the CDR3 is TGTGCCAGCAGCTACGACGGGGGGAGTGGTTACGAGCAGTACTTC. This codes for CASSYDGGSGYEQYF. The variable domain in full, completed from reference TRBV7-8 and TRBJ2-7, reads GAGVSQSPRYKVAKRGQDVALRCDPISGHVSLFWYQQALGQGPEFLTYFQNEAQLDKSGLPSDRFFAERPEGSVSTLKIQRTQQEDSAVYLCASSYDGGSGYEQYFGPGTRLTVT.

This clonotype was detected once. This chain links TRBV11-2 with TRBJ2-1; a possible D gene is TRBD1 (5 bases). V lost 3 bases and J lost 5, with 14 bases in between. This CDR3 is built from 15 residues. The germline gives CDR1 SGHAT, CDR2 FQNNGV. DNA for the CDR3: TGTGCCAGCAGCTTGACTCCAGGGAACAACAATGAGCAGTTCTTC. Its translation: CASSLTPGNNNEQFF.

The rearrangement links TRBV20-1 to TRBJ2-7; no clear D. Trimming cost V 6 bases and J 6 bases, with 12 bases left between them. The CDR3 extends over 11 amino acids. Germline V CDR1 and CDR2: DFQATT, SNEGSKA (reference sequence). The DNA of the CDR3 is TGCAGTGCGACTTTAAGGCGCGAGCAGTACTTC. Translating it yields CSATLRREQYF.

This sequence joins TRBV4-3 and TRBJ2-2, with D unresolved. In germline, CDR1 is LGHNA, CDR2 YSLEER. The CDR3 is 17 residues long. The V and J ends lost 1 base and 5 bases respectively, with 17 bases between them. CDR3 residues: CASSQAVGGVQTGELFF. CDR3 sequence (DNA): TGCGCCAGCAGCCAAGCAGTGGGTGGGGTACAGACCGGGGAGCTGTTTTTT.

This rearrangement joins TRBV7-2 to TRBJ2-7; a possible D gene is TRBD1 (6 bases). With 5 bases removed from V and 7 bases from J, the gap between germline ends came to 18 bases. Germline CDR1 reads SGHTA; CDR2 reads FQGNSA. The CDR3 length is 14 residues. CDR3 region: CASSQQTGATEQYF. The CDR3 nucleotides read TGTGCCAGCAGCCAGCAGACAGGAGCTACGGAGCAGTACTTC. Full variable domain (remainder filled in from reference TRBV7-2 and TRBJ2-7): GAGVSQSPSNKVTEKGKDVELRCDPISGHTALYWYRQSLGQGLEFLIYFQGNSAPDKSGLPSDRFSAERTGGSVSTLTIQRTQQEDSAVYLCASSQQTGATEQYFGPGTRLTVT.

The chain employs TRBV29-1 and TRBJ2-2; D remains unclear. Trimming pared 7 bases from V and 0 bases from J, leaving 6 bases between. Germline V gives CDR1 SQVTM, CDR2 ANQGSEA. The CDR3 is 12 amino acids. The CDR3 DNA is TGCAGCGGAGCAGCGAACACCGGGGAGCTGTTTTTT. It is translated as CSGAANTGELFF.

The chain is built from TRBV12-3 or TRBV12-4 and TRBJ2-5, with TRBD2 matching 9 bases. J lost 2 bases, V lost 7 bases, and 14 bases had no gene match. The CDR3 spans 17 residues. CDR3: CASTQGGWLAGQETQYF. The CDR3, as DNA: TGTGCCAGCACCCAGGGGGGCTGGCTAGCGGGGCAAGAGACCCAGTACTTC.

This clonotype appeared once. The chain links TRBV27 to TRBJ2-7, with D possibly called TRBD1 or TRBD2 (5 bases each). Germline V gene sequence: CDR1 MNHEY, CDR2 SMNVEV (reference sequence). CDR3 size: 14 residues. V lost 2 bases to trimming and J lost 4 bases, with 12 bases between them. The CDR3 nucleotides are TGTGCCAGCAGTTTAGCGCAGGGAGTATACGAGCAGTACTTC. Translated, it gives CASSLAQGVYEQYF.

The chain couples TRBV18 to TRBJ1-1; D is uncertain. The CDR3 sequence is 13 residues long. Germline CDR1 KGHSH, CDR2 LQKENI. Trimming removed 4 bases from V and 3 bases from J, with 9 bases in between. The CDR3 DNA follows: TGTGCCAGCTCACGAACAAGAGACACTGAAGCTTTCTTT. As protein: CASSRTRDTEAFF.

The chain has TRBV28 and TRBJ1-2, with a weak D call TRBD1 (6 bases). The V and J ends lost 2 bases and 6 bases respectively, with 10 bases between them. The germline gives CDR1 MDHEN, CDR2 SYDVKM. The CDR3 has 13 residues. Written as DNA, the CDR3 is TGTGCCAGCAGTTTAAGCAGGGGCAATGGCTACACCTTC. This gives the protein CASSLSRGNGYTF.